These 26 T cell receptor beta chains came from one sample sequenced in a study of OX40 agonist ivuxolimab in advanced cancers. Assay: immunoSEQ multiplex PCR; the TCRdb copy retains only in-frame clones and omits some. The sample has tens of thousands of clones, less than 85% seen once. This specimen was CD4+ or CD8+ T cells sorted from blood, taken in a trial of the OX40 agonist ivuxolimab. The source is an adult with an advanced solid tumor such as melanoma, head and neck, liver or kidney cancer.

The count of this clone is one. The chain couples TRBV7-9 to TRBJ1-2; 7 bases are shared with TRBD1. This CDR3 spans 15 amino acids. The trim removed 2 bases at V and 6 bases at J, leaving 9 bases unmatched. The germline V gene has CDR1 SEHNR and CDR2 FQNEAQ (reference sequence). Here the CDR3 DNA reads TGTGCCAGCAGCTTACCCGAACAGGGGATCGATGGCTACACCTTC. Translated, it gives CASSLPEQGIDGYTF.

Only a few counts were recorded for this clone. The V gene is TRBV5-5, the J gene TRBJ1-2; no reliable D call. The germline gives CDR1 SGHKS, CDR2 YYEKEE (reference sequence). V was shortened by 3 bases and J by 3 bases, with 15 bases between the two germline ends. The CDR3 is 15 amino acids. The DNA of the CDR3 is TGTGCCAGCAGCTGGGCCCCTGGGGTGGACTATGGCTACACCTTC. Translating gives CASSWAPGVDYGYTF. The variable domain in full, with the rest retrieved from reference TRBV5-5 and TRBJ1-2, is DAGVTQSPTHLIKTRGQQVTLRCSPISGHKSVSWYQQVLGQGPQFIFQYYEKEERGRGNFPDRFSARQFPNYSSELNVNALLLGDSALYLCASSWAPGVDYGYTFGSGTRLTVV.

The V and J genes are TRBV7-6 and TRBJ2-2; 10 positions agree with TRBD2. The V gene end was trimmed by 5 bases and the J gene end by 1 base; junction bases not matched to a gene: 7. CDR1 and CDR2 from the germline V gene are SGHVS and FNYEAQ. The CDR3 covers 17 residues. The CDR3: CASSPRTSGRNTGELFF. The CDR3 DNA reads TGTGCCAGCAGCCCTCGGACTAGCGGAAGGAACACCGGGGAGCTGTTTTTT.

The chain is built from TRBV30 and TRBJ2-3; 11 bases are shared with TRBD1. The germline CDR1 and CDR2 sequences are GTSNPN and SVGIG (reference sequence). Trimming at V came to 3 bases and at J to 7 bases, leaving 6 bases not matched to a gene. This CDR3 contains 14 residues. The CDR3 nucleotides are TGTGCCTGGAGGGACAGGGGGCAGGTGAATACGCAGTATTTT. Translated, it gives CAWRDRGQVNTQYF. Filled out from reference TRBV30 and TRBJ2-3, the complete variable domain reads SQTIHQWPATLVQPVGSPLSLECTVEGTSNPNLYWYRQAAGRGLQLLFYSVGIGQISSEVPQNLSASRPQDRQFILSSKKLLLSDSGFYLCAWRDRGQVNTQYFGPGTRLTVL.

The gene calls are TRBV18 and TRBJ2-2; tentatively, D is TRBD1 or TRBD2 (5 bases each). Trimming took 3 bases from V and 8 from J, leaving 19 bases between them. Germline lookup yields CDR1 KGHSH and CDR2 LQKENI. CDR3 length: 16 residues. The CDR3 is CASSPPGRILPGELFF. The CDR3 DNA reads TGTGCCAGCTCACCTCCGGGACGGATCCTTCCAGGGGAGCTGTTTTTT.

A few counts support this clone. The V and J genes are TRBV9 and TRBJ1-1; D is ambiguous. The CDR3 sequence is 11 residues long. Germline V gene sequence: CDR1 SGDLS, CDR2 YYNGEE. The V gene lost 3 bases and the J gene lost 7 bases, with 7 bases spanning the gap. The CDR3 DNA reads TGTGCCAGCAGCGGAGACGGTGAAGCTTTCTTT. Protein product: CASSGDGEAFF.

The chain links TRBV5-1 to TRBJ1-2; tentatively, D is TRBD1 (5 bases). The germline V and J ends were trimmed by 4 bases and 10 bases, with 29 bases remaining between them. CDR1 and CDR2 from the germline V gene are SGHRS and YFSETQ. This CDR3 spans 17 amino acids. The CDR3 loop reads CASSPGPQSPPLFSYTF. In nucleotides, the CDR3 is TGCGCCAGCAGCCCGGGACCGCAGTCCCCCCCACTTTTTTCCTACACCTTC.

The J gene is TRBJ2-5, the V gene TRBV11-2; D is possibly TRBD2 (5 bases). CDR3 size: 15 residues. From germline, CDR1 is SGHAT and CDR2 FQNNGV. V was cut by 5 bases and J by 2 bases, with 15 bases left in between. The DNA of the CDR3 is TGTGCCAGCAGCCGAGGTGGACTCGGGCAAGAGACCCAGTACTTC. As protein: CASSRGGLGQETQYF.

The J gene is TRBJ1-2, the V gene TRBV28; TRBD1 aligns across 9 bases. The germline V gene has CDR1 MDHEN and CDR2 SYDVKM. The CDR3 runs to 15 residues. Trimming removed 5 bases from V and 4 bases from J; junction bases left unmatched: 8. CDR3 in amino acids: CASSAGTGFAYGYTF. The CDR3 DNA is TGTGCCAGCAGTGCCGGGACAGGGTTCGCCTATGGCTACACCTTC.

This rearrangement joins TRBV11-3 to TRBJ1-1, with D possibly matching TRBD1 (6 bases). The CDR3 runs to 15 residues. V lost 2 bases and J 0 bases, leaving 10 bases between the germline ends. Germline CDR1 and CDR2: SGHNT and YENEEA. CDR3: CASSLPGTLNTEAFF. Written as DNA, the CDR3 is TGTGCCAGCAGCTTACCCGGGACACTGAACACTGAAGCTTTCTTT.

V and J are TRBV28 and TRBJ2-7; no clear D gene. The CDR3 spans 14 residues. V lost 5 bases and J lost 2, with 13 bases in between. Germline lookup yields CDR1 MDHEN and CDR2 SYDVKM. CDR3 protein: CASSTLYRTYEQYF. The CDR3 nucleotides read TGTGCCAGCAGTACCTTGTACCGTACCTACGAGCAGTACTTC.

By proportion, this clone is medium-sized. This rearrangement joins TRBV5-8 to TRBJ2-4, with D unresolved. Trimming pared 9 bases from V and 0 bases from J, leaving 10 bases between. The germline CDR1 and CDR2 sequences are SGHTS and YDEGEE. The CDR3 totals 13 residues. The CDR3, as DNA: TGTGCCACCTACAGCTTAGCCAAAAACATTCAGTACTTC. It yields the protein CATYSLAKNIQYF.

The gene calls are TRBV4-2 and TRBJ2-1, with TRBD1 matching over 9 bases. The V gene's germline CDR1 is LGHNA and CDR2 YNFKEQ. This CDR3 comprises 15 residues. J was trimmed by 8 bases and V by 5 bases; bases with no gene match: 10. The CDR3 sequence is CASSSGTGRNHEQFF. Here the CDR3 DNA reads TGTGCCAGCAGCTCCGGGACAGGGAGAAACCATGAGCAGTTCTTC.

The chain recombines TRBV4-1 with TRBJ2-1, with TRBD2 matching over 7 bases. The CDR3 totals 16 residues. After removal of 4 bases from V and 0 bases from J, the junction contained 6 bases not matched to a gene. Germline CDR1 is MGHRA and CDR2 is YSYEKL. The CDR3 coding sequence is TGCGCCAGCAGCCCCCCTAGCGGCCACTCCTACAATGAGCAGTTCTTC. Its translation: CASSPPSGHSYNEQFF.

The rearrangement joins TRBV28 to TRBJ2-2, with D possibly being TRBD2 (5 bases). From germline, CDR1 is MDHEN and CDR2 SYDVKM. This CDR3 has 15 amino acids. V shed 5 bases and J shed 1 base, with 11 bases lying between them. CDR3 DNA sequence: TGTGCCAGCAGTCCCCTAGGAGGGAACACCGGGGAGCTGTTTTTT. Translation gives CASSPLGGNTGELFF.

This clone was recorded once. This sequence joins TRBV5-4 and TRBJ1-4; D uncertain. V lost 1 base, J lost 0 bases, and 7 bases lay in between. CDR3 length: 15 residues. Germline lookup yields CDR1 SGHNT and CDR2 YYREEE (reference sequence). This CDR3 is CASSLWGATNEKLFF. DNA of the CDR3: TGTGCCAGCAGCTTGTGGGGAGCAACTAATGAAAAACTGTTTTTT.

V and J are TRBV18 and TRBJ2-1, with unresolved D. Germline loops: CDR1 KGHSH, CDR2 LQKENI. The CDR3 spans 16 residues. V lost 3 bases and J 2 bases, leaving 14 bases between the germline ends. CDR3 bases: TGTGCCAGCTCACCTCCGGTTTGGCAGCCCTACAATGAGCAGTTCTTC. It specifies CASSPPVWQPYNEQFF.

The V gene is TRBV9, the J gene TRBJ2-7; D is ambiguous. Germline V gives CDR1 SGDLS, CDR2 YYNGEE. V was trimmed by 1 base and J by 3 bases, leaving 14 bases between them. The CDR3 covers 15 residues. CDR3 sequence reads: CASSVSHGKGYEQYF. DNA for the CDR3: TGTGCCAGCAGCGTATCCCACGGAAAGGGCTACGAGCAGTACTTC.

This clone was found once. The sample has other DNA sequences that encode this CDR3 too. The rearrangement uses TRBV27 and TRBJ2-7; D assignment may be TRBD1 or TRBD2 (5 bases each). CDR1 is MNHEY and CDR2 is SMNVEV in the germline V gene (reference sequence). Trimming removed 0 bases at V and 2 bases at J, with 8 bases between. The CDR3 consists of 14 residues. The CDR3 region has the DNA TGTGCCAGCAGTTTATCCCGGGGACCCTACGAGCAGTACTTC. This translates into CASSLSRGPYEQYF.

Remarks on this clone: In the same sample, other DNA sequences code for this CDR3. The chain combines TRBV2 with TRBJ2-1, with a weak D call TRBD1 (6 bases). The CDR3 is 15 amino acids. The germline CDR1 and CDR2 sequences are SNHLY and FYNNEI. V was trimmed by 3 bases and J by 0 bases, leaving 9 bases between them. The CDR3 loop reads CASSEDSSSYNEQFF. The CDR3 DNA reads as TGTGCCAGCAGTGAGGACAGCAGCTCCTACAATGAGCAGTTCTTC.

The chain has TRBV9 and TRBJ1-1; 7 bases fit TRBD1. The CDR3 length is 13 residues. Per germline, CDR1 SGDLS and CDR2 YYNGEE. The V and J ends lost 3 bases and 6 bases, in that order; junction bases with no gene match: 5. The CDR3 region has the DNA TGTGCCAGCAGCGCAGGGGGGAGGTCTGAAGCTTTCTTT. It codes for CASSAGGRSEAFF. Full variable domain (remainder filled in from reference TRBV9 and TRBJ1-1): DSGVTQTPKHLITATGQRVTLRCSPRSGDLSVYWYQQSLDQGLQFLIQYYNGEERAKGNILERFSAQQFPDLHSELNLSSLELGDSALYFCASSAGGRSEAFFGQGTRLTVV.

The J gene is TRBJ1-1, the V gene TRBV27; D is unresolved. Between the trimmed V and J ends, which lost 5 bases and 2 bases, there was a span of 12 bases. Germline V gene lookup returns CDR1 MNHEY and CDR2 SMNVEV (reference sequence). The CDR3 has 14 amino acids. The CDR3 here is CASSPHQGNTEAFF. CDR3 in DNA: TGTGCCAGCAGTCCACACCAAGGAAACACTGAAGCTTTCTTT.

The CDR3 loop reads CASVPLAGGSYEQYF. In nucleotides, the CDR3 is TGTGCCAGCGTCCCCTTAGCGGGAGGGTCCTACGAGCAGTACTTC. The genes are TRBV2 and TRBJ2-7; 11 nucleotides align to TRBD2. Germline V gene data show CDR1 as SNHLY and CDR2 as FYNNEI. The CDR3 spans 15 residues. V shed 8 bases and J 1 base; nucleotides not matched to a gene: 7.

The V and J genes are TRBV29-1 and TRBJ1-2, with unresolved D. Germline values: CDR1 SQVTM, CDR2 ANQGSEA. The CDR3 is made up of 13 amino acids. Trimming shortened V by 3 bases and J by 4 bases, and 12 bases separated the two germline ends. The CDR3 nucleotides read TGCAGCGTTGACAAGGGAATGAGCTATGGCTACACCTTC. As protein: CSVDKGMSYGYTF.

The J gene is TRBJ2-5, the V gene TRBV19; maybe TRBD1 (5 bases). The germline gives CDR1 LNHDA, CDR2 SQIVND (reference sequence). The CDR3 totals 15 residues. V shed 6 bases and J shed 2 bases, with 16 bases lying between them. CDR3 region: CASRASGSPQETQYF. CDR3 nucleotides: TGTGCCAGTAGAGCCTCAGGGTCCCCACAAGAGACCCAGTACTTC. The variable domain in full, completed from reference TRBV19 and TRBJ2-5, reads DGGITQSPKYLFRKEGQNVTLSCEQNLNHDAMYWYRQDPGQGLRLIYYSQIVNDFQKGDIAEGYSVSREKKESFPLTVTSAQKNPTAFYLCASRASGSPQETQYFGPGTRLLVL.

V is TRBV28 and J is TRBJ1-5, with 10 bases matching TRBD1. With 6 bases clipped from V and 6 bases from J, the junction kept 5 bases outside the gene matches. Looked up from germline, CDR1 is MDHEN and CDR2 is SYDVKM. The CDR3 length is 14 residues. In nucleotides, the CDR3 is TGTGCCAGCAGCGACAGGGGGCTTCCTCAGCCCCAGCATTTT. Amino acid sequence: CASSDRGLPQPQHF.